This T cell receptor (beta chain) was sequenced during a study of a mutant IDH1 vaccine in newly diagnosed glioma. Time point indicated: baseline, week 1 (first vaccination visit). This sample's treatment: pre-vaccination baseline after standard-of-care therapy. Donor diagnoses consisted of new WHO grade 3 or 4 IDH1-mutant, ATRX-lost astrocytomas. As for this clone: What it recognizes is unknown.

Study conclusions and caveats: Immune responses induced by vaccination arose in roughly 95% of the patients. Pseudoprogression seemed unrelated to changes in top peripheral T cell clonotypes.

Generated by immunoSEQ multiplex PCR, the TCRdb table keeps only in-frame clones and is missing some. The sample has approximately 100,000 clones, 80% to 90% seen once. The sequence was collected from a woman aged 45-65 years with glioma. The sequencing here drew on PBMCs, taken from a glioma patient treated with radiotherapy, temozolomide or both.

CDR3 DNA: TGTGCCAGCAGCAAAGAGGTACAAGAGACCCAGTACTTC. Translated: CASSKEVQETQYF. V usage is TRBV21-1 and J usage is TRBJ2-5. TRBV21-1 is a pseudogene. The CDR3 sequence is 13 residues long.